This TCR beta chain came from a study of post-analysis software for immune sequencing data. Study findings and constraints: The study found significantly lower normalized Chao1 diversity in multiple sclerosis patients than in controls. Controls had lower frequencies than patients of roughly five TRBV segments, which included TRBV5-6, TRBV5-1 and TRBV20-1.

Details on this clonotype: The antigen remains undetermined.

CDR1 and CDR2 from the germline V gene are KGHSH and LQKENI. The V segment lost 0 bases and the J segment 4 bases; nucleotides outside the gene matches: 10. CDR3 length equals 17 residues. cDNA libraries for TCR beta contained unique molecular identifiers. TCRdb redid the calling of the PCR reads with MiXCR, one entry per CDR3 protein. The table has a few hundred thousand distinct CDR3 sequences, 39% seen once. The specimen was blood. The rearrangement uses TRBV18 and TRBJ1-2; 8 bases are shared with TRBD1. The TCR comes from a girl aged 2 to 9 with multiple sclerosis. CDR3 amino acids: CASSPPMTGATSYGYTF. The CDR3, as DNA: TGTGCCAGCTCACCACCTATGACAGGGGCGACCTCCTATGGCTACACCTTC.